What follows are 17 T cell receptor beta chains derived from one specimen sequenced in a study of Ad26.COV2.S vaccination and SARS-CoV-2 variants. Using immunoSEQ multiplex PCR, the repertoire was profiled, and TCRdb retains in-frame clones only, with some absent. The sample consists of 440,000 or so clones, around 89% of them appearing once. Treatment denoted: roughly 20 received Ad26.COV2.S at low or high dose, single or two shots; 5 received placebo; per-sample allocation not given. Sampling was done on day 63 after the first vaccine or placebo injection. Here the sequenced sample was peripheral blood, taken in a trial of Ad26.COV2.S vaccine versus placebo. These receptors all stem from a person between 18 and 59 years old who received the Ad26.COV2.S COVID-19 vaccine or a placebo.

This rearrangement joins TRBV27 to TRBJ2-2; D is undetermined. The germline V gene has CDR1 MNHEY and CDR2 SMNVEV (reference sequence). This CDR3 has 14 amino acids. Trimming removed 3 bases from V and 0 bases from J, with 5 bases in between. The CDR3 DNA reads TGTGCCAGCAGTTTTAGAGCGAACACCGGGGAGCTGTTTTTT. Its protein product is CASSFRANTGELFF.

The chain carries TRBV7-9 and TRBJ2-1, with 8 positions matching TRBD2. J gave up 3 bases and V 1 base, and 2 bases lay outside the gene matches. Germline V gene data show CDR1 as SEHNR and CDR2 as FQNEAQ (reference sequence). There are 15 residues in the CDR3. CDR3 in amino acids: CASSLVAGGYNEQFF. CDR3 DNA sequence: TGTGCCAGCAGCTTAGTGGCGGGGGGCTACAATGAGCAGTTCTTC.

The rearrangement uses TRBV6-2 or TRBV6-3 and TRBJ1-5; a weak D match, TRBD1 (6 bases). Germline assignment: CDR1 MNHEY and CDR2 SVGEGT. The CDR3 covers 12 residues. V lost 5 bases and J lost 6, with 8 bases in between. CDR3 protein: CASSPGVQPQHF. Written as DNA, the CDR3 is TGTGCCAGCAGTCCAGGGGTTCAGCCCCAGCATTTT.

The rearrangement uses TRBV15 and TRBJ2-1; tentatively, D is TRBD1 (6 bases). The V end lost 1 base, the J end lost 0 bases, and 7 bases lay between the germline ends. The CDR3 is 15 amino acids. The germline V gene encodes CDR1 LNHNV and CDR2 YYDKDF (reference sequence). Here the CDR3 reads CATSRVQGSYNEQFF. The CDR3 nucleotides read TGTGCCACCAGCAGAGTACAGGGCTCCTACAATGAGCAGTTCTTC.

This chain joins TRBV7-6 and TRBJ2-2; D gene uncertain. Germline lookup yields CDR1 SGHVS and CDR2 FNYEAQ. This CDR3 contains 14 residues. Trimming took 6 bases from V and 0 from J, leaving 8 bases between them. This CDR3 reads CASRPGPNTGELFF. Written as DNA, the CDR3 is TGTGCCAGCAGACCCGGGCCGAACACCGGGGAGCTGTTTTTT.

J is TRBJ2-1 and V is TRBV27, with 13 bases matching TRBD2. This CDR3 region has 17 residues. Germline values: CDR1 MNHEY, CDR2 SMNVEV (reference sequence). Trimming at V came to 7 bases and at J to 8 bases, leaving 14 bases not matched to a gene. In nucleotides, the CDR3 is TGTGCCAGCAAGTTTGGGGGTCACGGACTAGCGGGAGATGAGCAGTTCTTC. Residues: CASKFGGHGLAGDEQFF.

V and J are TRBV4-3 and TRBJ1-1, with TRBD1 identical over 9 bases. CDR3 length: 15 residues. The trim removed 4 bases at V and 1 base at J, leaving 4 bases unmatched. The germline V gene encodes CDR1 LGHNA and CDR2 YSLEER. The CDR3 spells CASSRGTGTNTEAFF. The CDR3 nucleotides are TGCGCCAGCAGCCGCGGGACAGGGACGAACACTGAAGCTTTCTTT.

The chain has TRBV4-1 and TRBJ1-5; D gene ambiguous. Germline loops: CDR1 MGHRA, CDR2 YSYEKL. Trimming pared 0 bases from V and 1 base from J, leaving 4 bases between. This CDR3 comprises 14 residues. The DNA of the CDR3 is TGCGCCAGCAGCCAAGAAGTGAGCAATCAGCCCCAGCATTTT. Translated, it gives CASSQEVSNQPQHF.

The chain links TRBV7-9 to TRBJ1-1, with no clear D. Trimming shortened V by 4 bases and J by 0 bases, and 9 bases separated the two germline ends. This CDR3 has 14 residues. The germline gives CDR1 SEHNR, CDR2 FQNEAQ (reference sequence). CDR3 residues: CASSSWRLNTEAFF. DNA for the CDR3: TGTGCCAGCAGCTCGTGGCGGTTGAACACTGAAGCTTTCTTT.

The rearrangement links TRBV4-1 to TRBJ1-4; D ambiguous. Germline assignment: CDR1 MGHRA and CDR2 YSYEKL. This CDR3 is 16 amino acids long. The ends were cut back, 4 bases at V and 0 bases at J, with 12 bases in the middle. The CDR3 loop is CASSRGHGTTNEKLFF. CDR3 coding DNA: TGCGCCAGCAGCCGAGGTCACGGGACAACTAATGAAAAACTGTTTTTT.

V is TRBV5-1 and J is TRBJ2-5; D not resolved. The CDR3 sequence is 13 residues long. With 0 bases removed from V and 2 bases from J, the gap between germline ends came to 5 bases. The germline gives CDR1 SGHRS, CDR2 YFSETQ. CDR3 sequence reads: CASSLARQETQYF. The CDR3, as DNA: TGCGCCAGCAGCTTGGCCAGACAAGAGACCCAGTACTTC.

The sample holds a few counts of this clone. The chain uses TRBV7-2 and TRBJ2-7; D is unresolved. Germline V gives CDR1 SGHTA, CDR2 FQGNSA. The CDR3 is made up of 15 amino acids. V shed 5 bases and J shed 2 bases, with 16 bases lying between them. In DNA, the CDR3 is TGTGCCAGCAGCCTCCTGAGTGGGCGGACCTACGAGCAGTACTTC. Its translation is CASSLLSGRTYEQYF.

The CDR3 nucleotides are TGTGCCAGCAGCCCTTTAGGGACGCAGTATTTT. Translating gives CASSPLGTQYF. The chain employs TRBV28 and TRBJ2-3; D unclear. Germline CDR1 MDHEN, CDR2 SYDVKM. Trimming took 6 bases from V and 9 from J, leaving 10 bases between them. The CDR3 contains 11 residues.

This chain connects TRBV28 to TRBJ1-1, with TRBD1 matching over 8 bases. The J segment lost 4 bases and the V segment lost 6 bases, leaving 4 bases of the junction unmatched. Germline V gene lookup returns CDR1 MDHEN and CDR2 SYDVKM. The CDR3 has 13 residues. CDR3 nucleotides: TGTGCCAGCAGGGACAGGGAATTCACTGAAGCTTTCTTT. Protein sequence: CASRDREFTEAFF.

The chain joins TRBV5-1 to TRBJ1-2, with a possible D match to TRBD1 (6 bases). The germline V and J ends were trimmed by 0 bases and 2 bases, with 11 bases remaining between them. The CDR3 loop spans 15 amino acids. Germline assignment: CDR1 SGHRS and CDR2 YFSETQ. For the CDR3, the DNA is TGCGCCAGCAGCTTGGGTGGACAGATAAACTATGGCTACACCTTC. It yields the protein CASSLGGQINYGYTF.

The chain has TRBV18 and TRBJ1-3; the D gene is possibly TRBD1 (6 bases). Trimming took 3 bases from V and 4 from J, leaving 13 bases between them. The CDR3 loop spans 15 amino acids. Germline lookup yields CDR1 KGHSH and CDR2 LQKENI. The CDR3 is CASSPSGTPGNTIYF. The CDR3 coding sequence is TGTGCCAGCTCACCTTCCGGGACACCCGGAAACACCATATATTTT.

The gene calls are TRBV15 and TRBJ2-2; tentative D call: TRBD2 (5 bases). From germline, CDR1 is LNHNV and CDR2 YYDKDF (reference sequence). This CDR3 is built from 13 residues. V lost 0 bases and J 8 bases, leaving 7 bases between the germline ends. CDR3 DNA sequence: TGTGCCACCAGCAGAGATACTAGAGGGGAGCTGTTTTTT. This translates into CATSRDTRGELFF.